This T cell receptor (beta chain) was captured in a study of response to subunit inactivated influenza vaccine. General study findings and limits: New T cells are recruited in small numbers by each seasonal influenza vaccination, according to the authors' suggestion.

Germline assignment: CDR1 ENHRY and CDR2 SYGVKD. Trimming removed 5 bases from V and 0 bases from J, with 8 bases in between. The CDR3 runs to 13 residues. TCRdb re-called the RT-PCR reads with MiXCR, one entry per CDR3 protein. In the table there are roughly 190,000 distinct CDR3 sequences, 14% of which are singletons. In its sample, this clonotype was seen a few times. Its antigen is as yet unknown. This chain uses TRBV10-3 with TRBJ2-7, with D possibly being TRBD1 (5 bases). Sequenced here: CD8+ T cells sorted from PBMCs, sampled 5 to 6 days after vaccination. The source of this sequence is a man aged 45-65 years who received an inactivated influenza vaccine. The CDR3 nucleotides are TGTGCCATCAGTCAGGACAACTCCTACGAGCAGTACTTC. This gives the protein CAISQDNSYEQYF.